This TCR beta chain was recovered during a study of T cell responses to AZD1222 COVID-19 vaccine. Data came from immunoSEQ multiplex PCR; TCRdb stores just in-frame clones and leaves some out. The top ten clones hold 7.6% of a sample with more than 100,000 clones, about nine tenths of them seen once. The CDR3 totals 16 residues. The V segment lost 0 bases and the J segment 7 bases; nucleotides outside the gene matches: 9. Germline V gene data show CDR1 as LGHNA and CDR2 as YNFKEQ. The V gene is TRBV4-2, the J gene TRBJ1-5; 7 nucleotides line up with TRBD1. The clonotype originates from an adult in good health. Here the sequenced sample was peripheral blood, taken on day 0 of AZD1222 vaccination. CDR3 in amino acids: CASSQDQGGEVQPQHF. The CDR3 coding sequence is TGTGCCAGCAGCCAAGATCAGGGGGGGGAGGTCCAGCCCCAGCATTTT.